These 6 T cell receptor beta chains came from one sample sequenced in a study of shared clonotypes between healthy human individuals. Assay used: immunoSEQ multiplex PCR; TCRdb lists only in-frame clones, some missing. The repertoire holds over 950,000 clones, with around three quarters as singletons. Material: memory CD4+ T cells from PBMCs. Subset denoted: CD45RA-negative fraction. Receptors were obtained from a man between 18 and 29 years old in good health. Some clones in this sample may be carry-over from other donors' samples.

The chain couples TRBV30 to TRBJ2-1, with 7 bases fitting TRBD2. Losses at the gene ends were 0 bases for V and 7 bases for J; bases not matched to a gene: 15. The CDR3 runs to 17 residues. CDR1 is GTSNPN and CDR2 is SVGIG in the germline V gene (reference sequence). CDR3 loop: CAWSVRNSAGAGNEQFF. The CDR3 DNA reads TGTGCCTGGAGTGTACGGAATTCGGCGGGAGCGGGGAATGAGCAGTTCTTC.

This clone was seen a handful of times. The chain uses TRBV25-1 and TRBJ2-1; tentatively, D is TRBD2 (5 bases). V shed 1 base and J shed 4 bases, with 8 bases lying between them. Germline V gives CDR1 MGHDK, CDR2 SYGVNS. The CDR3 sequence is 14 residues long. The CDR3 DNA is TGTGCCAGCAGTGAATTTTGGACTTACAATGAGCAGTTCTTC. Its translation: CASSEFWTYNEQFF.

This clone has only a few counts. The chain recombines TRBV4-1 with TRBJ2-5; TRBD2 matches 9 bases. From germline, CDR1 is MGHRA and CDR2 YSYEKL. The J segment lost 5 bases and the V segment lost 0 bases, leaving 4 bases of the junction unmatched. CDR3 length: 15 residues. As DNA, the CDR3 is TGCGCCAGCAGCCAAGAGGGGACTAGCCTTGAGACCCAGTACTTC. Its translation is CASSQEGTSLETQYF.

As for this clone: This probably arose from a read error, given a far larger clone one base away. The chain combines TRBV7-3 with TRBJ2-1; D could derive from TRBD1 or TRBD2 (5 bases each). The CDR3 consists of 14 residues. Trimming left V 4 bases short and J 4 bases short, with 11 bases between. Germline V CDR1 and CDR2: SGHTA, FQGTGA. The CDR3 loop reads CASSWGPFYNEQFF. The CDR3 DNA sequence: TGTGCCAGCAGCTGGGGACCGTTTTACAATGAGCAGTTCTTC.

The rearrangement uses TRBV5-1 and TRBJ2-3, with 12 bases that match TRBD2. There are 16 residues in the CDR3. V trimming: 3 bases; J trimming: 6 bases; junction bases outside the gene matches: 8. CDR1 is SGHRS, CDR2 YFSETQ, per germline. CDR3 residues: CASSSTSGSSPDTQYF. The CDR3 DNA reads TGCGCCAGCAGCTCGACTAGCGGGAGTTCTCCGGATACGCAGTATTTT.

This chain links TRBV5-1 with TRBJ2-7, with 7 bases that match TRBD1. The germline V gene encodes CDR1 SGHRS and CDR2 YFSETQ. The CDR3 length is 15 residues. J lost 0 bases, V lost 4 bases, and 7 bases had no gene match. CDR3 nucleotides: TGCGCCAGCAGCCGAATGGGACAGACCTCCTACGAGCAGTACTTC. This sequence encodes CASSRMGQTSYEQYF. The full variable domain, in which reference TRBV5-1 and TRBJ2-7 provide the parts outside the CDR3, is KAGVTQTPRYLIKTRGQQVTLSCSPISGHRSVSWYQQTPGQGLQFLFEYFSETQRNKGNFPGRFSGRQFSNSRSEMNVSTLELGDSALYLCASSRMGQTSYEQYFGPGTRLTVT.